The 25 T cell receptor beta chains reported below all come from one sample, sequenced in a study of blood T cell repertoires in COVID-19. Only in-frame clones appear in the TCRdb table, and some are missing; sequencing was by immunoSEQ multiplex PCR. Of almost 250,000 clones in the sample, about 87% were seen once. Sequencing was performed on PBMCs or T cells enriched from blood (not recorded which). Receptors originate from a woman in her fifties or sixties who had recovered from COVID-19.

This clone was seen a single time. The gene calls are TRBV3-1 (or the pseudogene TRBV3-2) and TRBJ2-7, with a weak D call TRBD2 (6 bases). The V end lost 4 bases, the J end lost 6 bases, and 16 bases lay between the germline ends. This CDR3 comprises 14 residues. The V gene's germline CDR1 is LGHDT and CDR2 YNNKEL (reference sequence). CDR3 DNA sequence: TGTGCCAGCAGCCGACGTGGAGGGCCAGGCGAGCAGTACTTC. It encodes CASSRRGGPGEQYF.

The chain couples TRBV2 to TRBJ2-2; 10 nucleotides match TRBD2. There are 16 residues in the CDR3. CDR1 and CDR2 from the germline V gene are SNHLY and FYNNEI. The V and J ends lost 3 bases and 5 bases, in that order; junction bases with no gene match: 6. The DNA for the CDR3 is TGTGCCAGCAGTGACCCTAGCGGGAGAAGGACCGGGGAGCTGTTTTTT. As protein: CASSDPSGRRTGELFF.

V and J are TRBV29-1 and TRBJ1-2; 12 bases line up with TRBD1. The CDR3 runs to 14 residues. Germline V gene lookup returns CDR1 SQVTM and CDR2 ANQGSEA. The J segment lost 8 bases and the V segment lost 6 bases, leaving 10 bases of the junction unmatched. CDR3 sequence (DNA): TGCAGCGTCCATACGGGACAGGGGGCGTCCGGCTACACCTTC. This gives the protein CSVHTGQGASGYTF.

This clone appeared a single time. The chain links TRBV5-1 to TRBJ2-7, with D possibly TRBD2 on 6 matching bases. The V gene's germline CDR1 is SGHRS and CDR2 YFSETQ. This CDR3 has 14 residues. V was shortened by 4 bases and J by 3 bases, with 14 bases between the two germline ends. In nucleotides, the CDR3 is TGCGCCAGCAGCCCGTTGTGGGGAGGCTACGAGCAGTACTTC. This gives the protein CASSPLWGGYEQYF.

This chain uses TRBV7-9 with TRBJ2-3, with 9 positions matching TRBD2. The CDR3 is 16 residues long. Per germline, CDR1 SEHNR and CDR2 FQNEAQ (reference sequence). The V segment lost 8 bases and the J segment 6 bases; nucleotides outside the gene matches: 15. The CDR3 DNA follows: TGTGCCAGCGGGACCTTAGCGGGAGATTTTCGTGATACGCAGTATTTT. Its translation is CASGTLAGDFRDTQYF.

The rearrangement links TRBV28 to TRBJ1-5; 8 bases line up with TRBD1. The V segment lost 4 bases and the J segment 3 bases; nucleotides outside the gene matches: 8. This CDR3 region has 16 residues. CDR1 and CDR2 (germline): MDHEN, SYDVKM. CDR3 in DNA: TGTGCCAGCAGTTCCCCGGGGGACAGGATCAATCAGCCCCAGCATTTT. Amino acid sequence: CASSSPGDRINQPQHF.

The chain joins TRBV13 to TRBJ2-7; possible D gene TRBD2, 5 bases. The CDR3 runs to 12 residues. The germline V and J ends were trimmed by 3 bases and 6 bases, with 9 bases remaining between them. Germline CDR1 is PRHDT and CDR2 is FYEKMQ (reference sequence). CDR3 nucleotide sequence: TGTGCCAGCAGCTTTACCGGGGTCGAGCAGTACTTC. Amino acid sequence: CASSFTGVEQYF.

The V gene is TRBV7-3, the J gene TRBJ2-7; 11 nucleotides align to TRBD2. Germline CDR1 and CDR2: SGHTA and FQGTGA. CDR3 size: 15 residues. V lost 5 bases, J lost 3 bases, and 6 bases stayed unmatched. CDR3 sequence reads: CASSIAGGPIYEQYF. The CDR3 DNA reads as TGTGCCAGCAGCATAGCGGGAGGGCCGATCTACGAGCAGTACTTC.

This sequence joins TRBV7-3 and TRBJ1-2; TRBD1 agrees at 10 bases. The germline gives CDR1 SGHTA, CDR2 FQGTGA. V was pared by 2 bases and J by 3 bases, with 3 bases of the junction left unmatched. The CDR3 length is 15 residues. In nucleotides, the CDR3 is TGTGCCAGCAGCTTATCCGGGACAGGGGACTATGGCTACACCTTC. Translated: CASSLSGTGDYGYTF.

V and J are TRBV2 and TRBJ1-2; D unclear. The germline gives CDR1 SNHLY, CDR2 FYNNEI. Trimming cost V 1 base and J 8 bases, with 14 bases left between them. The CDR3 covers 14 residues. The CDR3 here is CASSEVVLRGGYTF. CDR3 bases: TGTGCCAGCAGTGAAGTCGTCCTTCGAGGAGGCTACACCTTC.

The rearrangement joins TRBV4-1 to TRBJ2-2; 9 bases match TRBD2. From germline, CDR1 is MGHRA and CDR2 YSYEKL. The CDR3 covers 16 residues. The J segment lost 2 bases and the V segment lost 1 base, leaving 2 bases of the junction unmatched. CDR3: CASSQASGKNTGELFF. The CDR3 nucleotides read TGCGCCAGCAGCCAAGCTAGCGGGAAAAACACCGGGGAGCTGTTTTTT.

This chain uses TRBV5-6 with TRBJ1-1, with 8 bases fitting TRBD1. CDR3 length equals 11 residues. CDR1 and CDR2 from the germline V gene are SGHDT and YYEEEE. The V gene end was trimmed by 3 bases and the J gene end by 8 bases; junction bases not matched to a gene: 0. The CDR3 coding sequence is TGTGCCAGCAGCTGGGACAGGGAAGCTTTCTTT. Its translation is CASSWDREAFF.

The chain combines TRBV7-8 with TRBJ2-7; 10 bases map to TRBD2. Germline CDR1 reads SGHVS; CDR2 reads FQNEAQ. This CDR3 has 15 residues. With 2 bases clipped from V and 6 bases from J, the junction kept 7 bases outside the gene matches. CDR3: CASSLRGLAAVEQYF. The CDR3 nucleotides read TGTGCCAGCAGCTTAAGAGGACTAGCGGCGGTCGAGCAGTACTTC.

The chain combines TRBV19 with TRBJ1-2, with D hard to call. CDR3 length: 14 residues. V lost 3 bases and J lost 4, with 12 bases in between. CDR1 is LNHDA, CDR2 SQIVND, per germline (reference sequence). The CDR3 spells CASSIGGSGYGYTF. The CDR3 nucleotides read TGTGCCAGTAGTATTGGTGGCTCGGGCTATGGCTACACCTTC.

The chain links TRBV7-8 to TRBJ1-1; 10 nucleotides match TRBD1. The V and J ends lost 5 bases and 8 bases, in that order; junction bases with no gene match: 5. The CDR3 length is 13 residues. Per germline, CDR1 SGHVS and CDR2 FQNEAQ. The CDR3 loop is CASSTGQGFEAFF. In DNA form, the CDR3 reads TGTGCCAGCAGCACGGGACAGGGGTTCGAAGCTTTCTTT.

CDR3 sequence (DNA): TGTGCCAGCAGCCCTAGGTGGAGCGGGAACACTGAAGCTTTCTTT. The encoded protein is CASSPRWSGNTEAFF. V gene TRBV14 combines with J gene TRBJ1-1; D is unclear. Per germline, CDR1 SGHDN and CDR2 FVKESK. The CDR3 is made up of 15 amino acids. With 4 bases removed from V and 1 base from J, the gap between germline ends came to 13 bases. Drawing the rest from reference TRBV14 and TRBJ1-1, the complete variable domain is EAGVTQFPSHSVIEKGQTVTLRCDPISGHDNLYWYRRVMGKEIKFLLHFVKESKQDESGMPNNRFLAERTGGTYSTLKVQPAELEDSGVYFCASSPRWSGNTEAFFGQGTRLTVV.

The chain recombines TRBV7-2 with TRBJ2-2, with a tentative D call TRBD2 (6 bases). This CDR3 is 17 amino acids long. CDR1 and CDR2 from the germline V gene are SGHTA and FQGNSA. V was shortened by 3 bases and J by 3 bases, with 17 bases between the two germline ends. CDR3 protein: CASSLKRSSEYTGELFF. The CDR3 DNA sequence: TGTGCCAGCAGCTTGAAAAGATCTAGCGAATACACCGGGGAGCTGTTTTTT.

This clone was detected only once. The chain is built from TRBV15 and TRBJ1-1, with D perhaps TRBD1 (6 bases). CDR3 length: 16 residues. Per the germline V gene, CDR1 is LNHNV and CDR2 is YYDKDF (reference sequence). Trimming took 0 bases from V and 6 from J, leaving 17 bases between them. In DNA form, the CDR3 reads TGTGCCACCAGCAGAGATAGAGGGCAGGGGAGGGCTGAAGCTTTCTTT. This codes for CATSRDRGQGRAEAFF.

The chain couples TRBV5-1 to TRBJ2-2, with a possible D match to TRBD1 (6 bases). The CDR3 consists of 17 residues. V lost 0 bases, J lost 4 bases, and 16 bases lay in between. CDR1 and CDR2 from the germline V gene are SGHRS and YFSETQ. The CDR3 DNA reads TGCGCCAGCAGCTTGGCGATATCGGACAGCAGCACCGGGGAGCTGTTTTTT. Protein product: CASSLAISDSSTGELFF.

This clone was seen once. The rearrangement links TRBV6-2 or TRBV6-3 to TRBJ2-4, with 13 positions matching TRBD2. The CDR3 runs 17 residues. Germline CDR1 is MNHEY and CDR2 is SVGEGT. V shed 6 bases and J 0 bases; nucleotides not matched to a gene: 5. The CDR3 region is CASSQTSGGLAKNIQYF. CDR3 nucleotide sequence: TGTGCCAGCAGCCAGACTAGCGGGGGGCTAGCCAAAAACATTCAGTACTTC.

V is TRBV28 and J is TRBJ1-1, with a tentative D call TRBD1 (6 bases). CDR3 length: 14 amino acids. Germline V gives CDR1 MDHEN, CDR2 SYDVKM. The V gene lost 1 base and the J gene lost 6 bases, with 12 bases spanning the gap. CDR3 nucleotides: TGTGCCAGCAGTTTATACAGGGTTAAGGCTGAAGCTTTCTTT. Translated, it gives CASSLYRVKAEAFF.

This chain uses TRBV4-3 with TRBJ2-7; D unresolved. The V gene lost 3 bases and the J gene lost 2 bases, with 14 bases spanning the gap. There are 15 residues in the CDR3. Germline CDR1 is LGHNA and CDR2 is YSLEER. The CDR3 loop reads CASSQKNYSPYEQYF. The CDR3 DNA sequence: TGCGCCAGCAGCCAGAAAAATTACAGCCCCTACGAGCAGTACTTC.

This chain joins TRBV5-1 and TRBJ2-3, with 12 bases that match TRBD2. The junction had 6 bases not matched to a gene; V was cut back by 0 bases and J by 4 bases. CDR1 is SGHRS and CDR2 is YFSETQ in the germline V gene. The CDR3 has 17 amino acids. CDR3 DNA sequence: TGCGCCAGCAGCTTGGATCTAGCGGGAGGGAATGCAGATACGCAGTATTTT. Translation gives CASSLDLAGGNADTQYF.

The rearrangement uses TRBV28 and TRBJ1-1; D is uncertain. CDR1 MDHEN and CDR2 SYDVKM come from the germline V gene. Between the trimmed V and J ends, which lost 7 bases and 4 bases, there was a span of 16 bases. The CDR3 is 14 amino acids. The CDR3 bases are TGTGCCAGCATCCCTCAGACTCAACTCACTGAAGCTTTCTTT. This gives the protein CASIPQTQLTEAFF.

The V call is TRBV29-1, the J call TRBJ1-2; D is undetermined. CDR1 is SQVTM and CDR2 is ANQGSEA in the germline V gene. V lost 3 bases and J 6 bases, leaving 8 bases between the germline ends. The CDR3 totals 11 residues. CDR3 sequence: CSVDRGDGYTF. The CDR3 DNA is TGCAGCGTTGATCGCGGAGATGGCTACACCTTC.